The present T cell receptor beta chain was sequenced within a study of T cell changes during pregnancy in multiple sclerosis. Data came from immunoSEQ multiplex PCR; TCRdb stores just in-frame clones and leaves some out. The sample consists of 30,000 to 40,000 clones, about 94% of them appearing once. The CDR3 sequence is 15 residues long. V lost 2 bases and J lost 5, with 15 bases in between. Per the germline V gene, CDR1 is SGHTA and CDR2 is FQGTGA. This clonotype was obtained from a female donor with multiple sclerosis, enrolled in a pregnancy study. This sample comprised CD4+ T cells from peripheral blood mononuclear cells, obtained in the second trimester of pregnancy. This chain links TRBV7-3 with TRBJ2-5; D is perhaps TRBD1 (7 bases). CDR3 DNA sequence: TGTGCCAGCAGCTTAGGGACTTCCAGGGGGGAGACCCAGTACTTC. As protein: CASSLGTSRGETQYF. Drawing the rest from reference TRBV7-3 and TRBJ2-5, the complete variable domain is GAGVSQTPSNKVTEKGKYVELRCDPISGHTALYWYRQSLGQGPEFLIYFQGTGAADDSGLPNDRFFAVRPEGSVSTLKIQRTERGDSAVYLCASSLGTSRGETQYFGPGTRLLVL.